These 5 T cell receptor beta chains share one sample of origin, sequenced in a study of blood T cell repertoires in COVID-19 (dated by TCRdb to about 2020). The library relied on the immunoSEQ multiplex PCR assay. TCRdb's version of the immuneACCESS table is confined to in-frame rearrangements and falls short of the full clone set. An unresolved V gene accounts for under half of the shortfall where checked; the remainder is of unknown origin. For this sample there are approximately 230,000 clones; just over 85% appear just once. The ten most abundant clones make up roughly 14% of the sample. Material: PBMCs or T cells enriched from blood (not recorded which). These receptors were obtained from a woman in her fifties or sixties with acute COVID-19.

This rearrangement joins TRBV29-1 to TRBJ2-1; TRBD2 matches 14 bases. This CDR3 has 13 amino acids. The V gene's germline CDR1 is SQVTM and CDR2 ANQGSEA. The V and J ends lost 4 bases and 8 bases, in that order; junction bases with no gene match: 1. For the CDR3, the DNA is TGCAGCGTTGTGGGACTAGCGGGAGATGAGCAGTTCTTC. Translation gives CSVVGLAGDEQFF.

The chain carries TRBV28 and TRBJ1-4; D perhaps matches TRBD1 (6 bases). This CDR3 comprises 15 residues. V was shortened by 5 bases and J by 0 bases, with 10 bases between the two germline ends. Germline V gives CDR1 MDHEN, CDR2 SYDVKM. CDR3 DNA sequence: TGTGCCAGCAGTCCCGAGGGGGCAACTAATGAAAAACTGTTTTTT. It translates to CASSPEGATNEKLFF.

V and J are TRBV9 and TRBJ2-7; D unresolved. There are 13 residues in the CDR3. Germline loops: CDR1 SGDLS, CDR2 YYNGEE. V gave up 2 bases and J gave up 0 bases, with 6 bases separating them. CDR3 residues: CASSVAASYEQYF. The CDR3 nucleotides are TGTGCCAGCAGCGTGGCGGCCTCCTACGAGCAGTACTTC.

The chain carries TRBV6-5 and TRBJ2-1; 9 bases are shared with TRBD2. CDR3 length equals 15 residues. V shed 2 bases and J 7 bases; nucleotides not matched to a gene: 6. From germline, CDR1 is MNHEY and CDR2 SVGAGI. CDR3 sequence (DNA): TGTGCCAGCAGTTACGGGACTAGCCCCTTTAATGAGCAGTTCTTC. This codes for CASSYGTSPFNEQFF.

The chain uses TRBV12-3 or TRBV12-4 and TRBJ1-2; a possible D gene is TRBD1 (6 bases). Trimming took off 6 bases at V and 6 bases at J, with 11 bases between the two ends. The CDR3 length is 12 residues. The CDR3 sequence is CASSRDNHGYTF. The CDR3 DNA is TGTGCCAGCAGCAGGGACAACCATGGCTACACCTTC.